This TCR beta chain was sequenced in a study of blood T cell repertoires in COVID-19 (dated by TCRdb to the early 2020s). The study in broad terms: Samples from collaborators originated in the United States, Italy and Spain and spanned both the acute and convalescent phases of COVID-19. The samples were drawn from the first 160 participants of the ongoing ImmuneRACE study and from 1,200 or so subjects provided by 6 global collaborators. The material from the prospective study consisted of cDNA or gDNA derived from T cells, B-cell-depleted T cells, or PBMCs. Sample metadata almost always included a de-identified subject ID, COVID-19 status, age in years and sex. Where available, HLA class I and class II types were obtained from metadata supplied by the sample provider rather than from assay-based typing. Deeply sampled blood TCRbeta repertoires from subjects exposed to, actively infected with, or recovered from COVID-19 were included in the dataset. A freely available public database, intended as a resource for researchers studying the immune response to SARS-CoV-2, is where the repertoires were released.

TCRbeta CDR3 regions were amplified from genomic DNA by means of the immunoSEQ Assay, a bias-controlled multiplex PCR. In the authors' own workflow: Nucleated cell counts per sample were estimated from amplification of reference gene primers within the assay. Sequence reads were collapsed and filtered to measure the absolute abundance of every unique TCRbeta CDR3 rearrangement. Productive Simpson clonality was computed per sample as the square root of Simpson's diversity index over productive rearrangements. Entries here come from immuneACCESS through TCRdb and include only in-frame sequences with V and J called. Some clones fail to appear in such tables; in the studies checked, an unresolved V gene covers under half of the shortfall, and the cause of the remainder is unknown. Clone size and the V and J calls come from that table; the DNA yielded D and trimming. The sample table contains about 300,000 clones; only one count was recorded for around nine tenths of them. The ten biggest clones cover approximately 7.5% of the sample.

The investigation overall reported the following: The quantity of clinical and demographic metadata differed by source and by participant and was supplied without curation.

The V end loses 5 bases and the J end loses 4 bases, and a stretch of 18 bases separates them. Measured from the cysteine to the phenylalanine, the CDR3 is 15 residues long. The kept DNA is CDR3 alone, 45 bases in frame from the first base. Via the germline V gene, CDR1 is SGHTA and CDR2 FQGNSA. One collaborating source in Seattle enrolled patients during active infection and followed them longitudinally through the course of disease. The collaborating institutions used their own protocols to collect whole blood in K2EDTA tubes. For TCRbeta analysis, collaborators shipped samples as frozen whole blood, isolated PBMCs, or DNA extracted from either of those sample types. This clone was observed a single time. Its antigen target is currently unknown. Base qualities are not recorded, but no much larger clone differs from it by a single base.

Sequences were obtained from peripheral blood. The sequence is built from TRBV7-2 and TRBJ2-7; the D gene is perhaps TRBD1, from 6 matching bases. This TCR was sampled from a woman in her 30s with COVID-19, enrolled during active disease. The CDR3 region has the sequence CASSPTGYSGYEQYF. The DNA sequence is TGTGCCAGCAGCCCTACAGGGTACTCTGGGTACGAGCAGTACTTC.